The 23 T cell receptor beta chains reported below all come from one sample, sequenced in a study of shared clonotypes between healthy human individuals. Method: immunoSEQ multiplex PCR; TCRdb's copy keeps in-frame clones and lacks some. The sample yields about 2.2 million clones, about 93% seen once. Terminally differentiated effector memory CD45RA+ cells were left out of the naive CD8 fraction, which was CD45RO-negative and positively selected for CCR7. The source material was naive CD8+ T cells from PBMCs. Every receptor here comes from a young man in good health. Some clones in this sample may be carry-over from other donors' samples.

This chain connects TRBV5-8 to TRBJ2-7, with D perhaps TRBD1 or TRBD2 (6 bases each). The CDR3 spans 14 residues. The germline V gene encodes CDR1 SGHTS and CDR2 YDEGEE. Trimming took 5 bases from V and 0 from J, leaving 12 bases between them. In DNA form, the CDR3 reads TGTGCCAGCAGTAGGGGGGATAGCTCCTACGAGCAGTACTTC. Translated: CASSRGDSSYEQYF.

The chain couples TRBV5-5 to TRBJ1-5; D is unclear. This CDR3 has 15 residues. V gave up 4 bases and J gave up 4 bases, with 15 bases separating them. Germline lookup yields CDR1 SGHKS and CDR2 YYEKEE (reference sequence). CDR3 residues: CASSPNPFGNQPQHF. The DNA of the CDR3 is TGTGCCAGCAGCCCAAATCCATTCGGAAATCAGCCCCAGCATTTT. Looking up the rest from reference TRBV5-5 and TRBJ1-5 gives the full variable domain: DAGVTQSPTHLIKTRGQQVTLRCSPISGHKSVSWYQQVLGQGPQFIFQYYEKEERGRGNFPDRFSARQFPNYSSELNVNALLLGDSALYLCASSPNPFGNQPQHFGDGTRLSIL.

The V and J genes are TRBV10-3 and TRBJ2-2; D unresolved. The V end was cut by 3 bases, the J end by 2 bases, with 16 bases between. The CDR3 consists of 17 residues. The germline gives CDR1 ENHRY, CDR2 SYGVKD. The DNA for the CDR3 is TGTGCCATCAGTGAAATCTGGGCTGGTCCTAACACCGGGGAGCTGTTTTTT. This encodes CAISEIWAGPNTGELFF.

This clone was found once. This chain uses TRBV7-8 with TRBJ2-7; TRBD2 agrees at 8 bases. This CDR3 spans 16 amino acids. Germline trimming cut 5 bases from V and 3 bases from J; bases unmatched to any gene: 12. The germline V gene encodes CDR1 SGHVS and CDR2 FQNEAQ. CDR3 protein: CASSPNHPGGNYEQYF. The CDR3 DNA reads TGTGCCAGCAGCCCGAATCATCCGGGAGGGAACTACGAGCAGTACTTC.

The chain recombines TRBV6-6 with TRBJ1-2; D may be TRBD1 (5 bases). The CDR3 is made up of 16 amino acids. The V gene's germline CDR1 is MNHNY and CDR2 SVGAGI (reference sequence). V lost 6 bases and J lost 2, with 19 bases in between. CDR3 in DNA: TGTGCCAGCAGCCCCCGACAGTCTGAGGGAAACTATGGCTACACCTTC. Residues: CASSPRQSEGNYGYTF.

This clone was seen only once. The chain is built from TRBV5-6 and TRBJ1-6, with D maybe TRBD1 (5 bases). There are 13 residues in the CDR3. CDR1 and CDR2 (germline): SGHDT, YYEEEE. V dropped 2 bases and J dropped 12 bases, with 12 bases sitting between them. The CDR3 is CASSFLQGGPLHF. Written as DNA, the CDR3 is TGTGCCAGCAGCTTCCTCCAGGGAGGACCCCTCCACTTT.

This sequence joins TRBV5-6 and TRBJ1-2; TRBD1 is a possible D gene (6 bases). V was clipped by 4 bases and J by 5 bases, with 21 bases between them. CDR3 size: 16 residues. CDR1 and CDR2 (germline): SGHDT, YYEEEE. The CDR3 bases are TGTGCCAGCAGCGAAGGGACATCTGGAGTTTGGTATGGCTACACCTTC. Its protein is CASSEGTSGVWYGYTF.

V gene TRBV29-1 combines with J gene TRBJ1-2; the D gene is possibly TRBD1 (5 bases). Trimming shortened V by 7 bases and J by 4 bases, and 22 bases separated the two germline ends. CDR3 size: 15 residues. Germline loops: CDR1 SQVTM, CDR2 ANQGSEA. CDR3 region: CSARSGAQGRYGYTF. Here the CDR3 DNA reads TGCAGCGCCCGCTCCGGTGCCCAGGGTCGCTATGGCTACACCTTC.

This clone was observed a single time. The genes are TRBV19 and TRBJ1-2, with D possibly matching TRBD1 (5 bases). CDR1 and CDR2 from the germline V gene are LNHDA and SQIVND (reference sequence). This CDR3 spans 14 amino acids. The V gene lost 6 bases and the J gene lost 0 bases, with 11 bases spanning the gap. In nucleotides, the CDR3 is TGTGCCAGTAGGACAGTCCCCACTAACTATGGCTACACCTTC. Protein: CASRTVPTNYGYTF.

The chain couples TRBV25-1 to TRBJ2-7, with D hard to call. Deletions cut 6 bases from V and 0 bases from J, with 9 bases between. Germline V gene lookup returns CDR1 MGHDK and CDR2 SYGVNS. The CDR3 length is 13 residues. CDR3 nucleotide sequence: TGTGCCAGCAGAAGTTTCGACTCCTACGAGCAGTACTTC. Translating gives CASRSFDSYEQYF.

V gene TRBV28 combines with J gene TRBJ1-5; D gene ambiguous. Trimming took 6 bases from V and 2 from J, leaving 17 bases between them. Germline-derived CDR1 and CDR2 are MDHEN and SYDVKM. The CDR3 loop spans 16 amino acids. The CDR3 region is CASSLNLAVGNQPQHF. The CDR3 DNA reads TGTGCCAGCAGCCTGAACCTTGCTGTGGGCAATCAGCCCCAGCATTTT.

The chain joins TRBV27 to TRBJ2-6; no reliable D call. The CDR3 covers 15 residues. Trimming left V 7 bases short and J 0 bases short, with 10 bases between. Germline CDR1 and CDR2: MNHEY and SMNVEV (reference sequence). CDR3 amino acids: CASIGWSSGANVLTF. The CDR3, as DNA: TGTGCCAGCATCGGGTGGAGCTCTGGGGCCAACGTCCTGACTTTC.

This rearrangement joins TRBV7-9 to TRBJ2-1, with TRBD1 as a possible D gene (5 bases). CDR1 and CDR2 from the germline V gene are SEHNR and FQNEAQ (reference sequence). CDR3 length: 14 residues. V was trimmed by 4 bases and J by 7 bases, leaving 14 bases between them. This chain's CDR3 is CASSSPTDWNEQFF. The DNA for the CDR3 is TGTGCCAGCAGCTCCCCGACAGATTGGAATGAGCAGTTCTTC. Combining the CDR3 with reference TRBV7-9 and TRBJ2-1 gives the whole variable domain DTGVSQNPRHKITKRGQNVTFRCDPISEHNRLYWYRQTLGQGPEFLTYFQNEAQLEKSRLLSDRFSAERPKGSFSTLEIQRTEQGDSAMYLCASSSPTDWNEQFFGPGTRLTVL.

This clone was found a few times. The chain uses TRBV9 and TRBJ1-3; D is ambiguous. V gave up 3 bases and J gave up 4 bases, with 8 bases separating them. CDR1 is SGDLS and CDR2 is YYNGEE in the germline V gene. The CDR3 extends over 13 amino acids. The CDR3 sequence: CASSDIRGNTIYF. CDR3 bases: TGTGCCAGCAGCGATATAAGAGGAAACACCATATATTTT. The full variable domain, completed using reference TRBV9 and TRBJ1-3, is DSGVTQTPKHLITATGQRVTLRCSPRSGDLSVYWYQQSLDQGLQFLIQYYNGEERAKGNILERFSAQQFPDLHSELNLSSLELGDSALYFCASSDIRGNTIYFGEGSWLTVV.

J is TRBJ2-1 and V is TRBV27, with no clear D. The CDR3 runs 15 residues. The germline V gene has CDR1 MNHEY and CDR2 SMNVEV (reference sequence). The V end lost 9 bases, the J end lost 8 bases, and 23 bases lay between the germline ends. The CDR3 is CASKKPSAQPHEQFF. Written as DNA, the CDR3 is TGTGCCAGTAAAAAGCCCTCGGCCCAGCCCCATGAGCAGTTCTTC.

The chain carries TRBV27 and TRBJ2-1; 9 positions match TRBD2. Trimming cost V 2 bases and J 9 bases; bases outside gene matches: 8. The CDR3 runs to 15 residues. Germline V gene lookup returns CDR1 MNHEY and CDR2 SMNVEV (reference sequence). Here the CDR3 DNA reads TGTGCCAGCAGTTTACCGGGACTAGCTCCTGGTGAGCAGTTCTTC. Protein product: CASSLPGLAPGEQFF.

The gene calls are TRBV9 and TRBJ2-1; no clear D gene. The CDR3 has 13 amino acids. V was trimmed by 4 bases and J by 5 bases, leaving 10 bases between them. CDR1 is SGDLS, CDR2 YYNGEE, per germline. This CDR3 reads CASSPHLNNEQFF. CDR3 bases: TGTGCCAGCAGCCCCCATCTGAACAATGAGCAGTTCTTC.

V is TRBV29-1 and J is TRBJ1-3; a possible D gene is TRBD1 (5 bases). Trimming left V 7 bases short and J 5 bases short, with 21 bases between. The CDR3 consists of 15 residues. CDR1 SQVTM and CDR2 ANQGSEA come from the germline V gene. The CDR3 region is CSAMEGRGYRNTIYF. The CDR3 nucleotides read TGCAGCGCCATGGAGGGGCGAGGATACCGAAACACCATATATTTT.

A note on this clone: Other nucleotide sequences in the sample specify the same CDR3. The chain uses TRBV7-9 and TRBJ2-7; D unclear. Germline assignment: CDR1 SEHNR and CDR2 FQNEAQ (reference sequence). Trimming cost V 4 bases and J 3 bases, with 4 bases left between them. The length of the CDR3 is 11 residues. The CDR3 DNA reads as TGTGCCAGCAGCTCGAACTACGAGCAGTACTTC. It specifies CASSSNYEQYF.

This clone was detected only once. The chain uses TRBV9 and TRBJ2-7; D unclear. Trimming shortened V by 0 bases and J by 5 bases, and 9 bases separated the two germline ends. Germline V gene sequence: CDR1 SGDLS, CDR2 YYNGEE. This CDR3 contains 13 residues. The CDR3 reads CASSVGTVHEQYF. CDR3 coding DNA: TGTGCCAGCAGCGTAGGAACCGTTCACGAGCAGTACTTC.

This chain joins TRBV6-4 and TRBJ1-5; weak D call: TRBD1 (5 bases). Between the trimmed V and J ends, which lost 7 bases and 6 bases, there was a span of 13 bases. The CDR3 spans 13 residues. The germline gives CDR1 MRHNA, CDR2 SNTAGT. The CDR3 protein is CASTGRGGQPQHF. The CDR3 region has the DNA TGTGCCAGCACCGGGAGGGGCGGTCAGCCCCAGCATTTT.

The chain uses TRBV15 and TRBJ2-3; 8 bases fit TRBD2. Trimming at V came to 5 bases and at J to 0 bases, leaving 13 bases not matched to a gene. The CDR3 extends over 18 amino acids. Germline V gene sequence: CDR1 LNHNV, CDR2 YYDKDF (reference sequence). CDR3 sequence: CATSGSLSGGPSTDTQYF. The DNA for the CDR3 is TGTGCCACCAGCGGATCTTTAAGCGGGGGACCAAGCACAGATACGCAGTATTTT.

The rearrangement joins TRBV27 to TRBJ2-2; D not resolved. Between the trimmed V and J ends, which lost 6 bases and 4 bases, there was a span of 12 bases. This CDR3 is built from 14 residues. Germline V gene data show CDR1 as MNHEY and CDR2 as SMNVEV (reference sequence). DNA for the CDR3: TGTGCCAGCAGGGGCAAGCTATCCACCGGGGAGCTGTTTTTT. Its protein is CASRGKLSTGELFF.